This T cell receptor beta chain derives from a study of tumor-infiltrating lymphocytes in primary liver carcinoma (TCRdb year 2017). The study in broad terms: Of the five patients (three men and two women, aged 30 to 69 years), four had hepatocellular carcinoma and one had combined HCC and intrahepatic cholangiocarcinoma. The tumors of the five patients were staged as T1-T3 N0M0, with maximum diameters ranging from about 4 to 10 cm. Each sample produced roughly 3.5 to 7.5 million productive TCRbeta reads, and read depth showed no significant difference between tissue types. Across five regions of each liver tumor, along with adjacent normal tissue and blood, the study brought together TCRbeta repertoire sequencing, expression microarrays and whole-exome sequencing. TCRbeta repertoire sequencing covered about 35 specimens from 5 patients: 25 tumor regions, 5 adjacent noncancerous liver tissues and 5 peripheral blood samples. The 20 to 25 tumor region samples were profiled with Agilent mRNA microarrays so that TCRbeta repertoire diversity could be related to the local molecular phenotype. High reproducibility was observed for the technical replicate repertoires, with mean shared-clone rates approximately 0.9 and correlation coefficients above 0.95. On the study overall, not on this receptor specifically: Only about 7.5-25% of top clones were present in all five regions of a tumor, suggesting spatial heterogeneity of tumor-infiltrating T cells. Only four or five patients were included in the study, and the authors note that the findings should be validated in a larger study. Since the samples were bulk and unsorted, there was no way to compare CD4+ and CD8+ T cell repertoires. Repertoire overlap was higher between tumor regions (mean about 36%) than tumor-adjacent (approximately 17%) or tumor-blood (about 15%) pairs, consistent with antigen-driven expansion. The top 250 clones accounted for a significantly greater share of the repertoire in tumors than in blood (p = 0.039). Because sequencing covered only the TCR beta chain and unpaired alpha chains were not captured, true repertoire diversity is likely underestimated.

Total RNA and DNA were co-extracted from about 20-30 mg of bulk tissue with the AllPrep DNA/RNA mini kit, without cell sorting. Between late 2015 and early 2016, roughly 5 patients in China with histopathologically diagnosed primary liver carcinoma had their tumors surgically resected. Patients had chronic HBV infection and were treatment-naive at sampling. Five spatially separated regions were sampled per tumor: superior, inferior, left-lateral and right-lateral poles, plus the tumor centre. According to histology, viable tumor cells made up more than 75% of every tumor sample. Each fresh piece of tumor and adjacent tissue was cut in two, with one half stored in RNAlater at -80 degrees C and the other half sent for histology. There are 12 amino acids in the CDR3, from cysteine to phenylalanine inclusive. Only the CDR3 DNA stays, 36 bases, in frame from base 1. The germline ends are 8 bases apart after V is trimmed by 3 bases and J by 7 bases. CDR1 and CDR2 were assigned from the germline V gene (reference sequence) as SGHNT and YYREEE.

TCRbeta-specific cDNA was reverse-transcribed from approximately 0.5 ug total RNA using a constant-region primer and ProtoScript II reverse transcriptase. Construction of the TCRbeta libraries relied on three nested rounds of multiplex PCR, following a slightly modified ARM-PCR procedure. Multiplex TRBV1-TRBV30 forward primers and a Cbeta reverse primer were used in the first two PCR rounds, each of which was run for around 10 cycles. A final 25-cycle PCR with Deep VentR polymerase added sample barcodes and Illumina adapters. Before sequencing, amplicons between 200 and 500 bp were purified from gel using a QIAquick gel extraction kit. An Illumina HiSeq 2500 was used to sequence the TCRbeta amplicons, generating 250-bp paired-end reads. The paper's processing steps were these. Quality trimming of reads was performed with Trimmomatic v0.33, and paired reads were merged with FLASH v1.2.11 so that full CDR3 sequences could be recovered. V, D and J germline segments were assigned to the rearranged TCRbeta sequences by MiGEC v1.2.1b. Clonotype statistics, along with Shannon-Wiener diversity indices, were calculated using VDJtools v1.0.0. Except for diversity analysis, only the 250 most abundant clonotypes of each sample were used in subsequent analyses to reduce sampling bias. TCRdb reworked the public reads: Q25 trimming with fastp, MiXCR clone assembly, productive beta chains retained. Each entry merges the rows of one CDR3 protein and shows their most common DNA and genes. These V and J calls originate from TCRdb's pipeline instead of the authors' own analysis. The sample table lists about 190,000 distinct CDR3 sequences, around 85% of them with a count of one. Roughly 18% of the sample comes from the top ten.

This clonotype was recorded at least ten times. Its antigen is not yet known. Base qualities are not recorded, but no much larger clone differs from it by a single base. This receptor was obtained from a man in his forties or fifties with primary liver carcinoma and hepatitis B virus infection. The sequence joins TRBV5-4 to TRBJ2-1; TRBD2 is perhaps the D gene, given 5 matching bases. The sample was tumor tissue from primary liver carcinoma. The base sequence is TGTGCCAGCAGCTCCCCGGGAAATGAGCAGTTCTTC. Translated, this gives CASSSPGNEQFF. Where the CDR3 stops, the reference TRBV5-4 and TRBJ2-1 genes take over; the full variable domain is ETGVTQSPTHLIKTRGQQVTLRCSSQSGHNTVSWYQQALGQGPQFIFQYYREEENGRGNFPPRFSGLQFPNYSSELNVNALELDDSALYLCASSSPGNEQFFGPGTRLTVL.